A selection of T cell receptor beta chains follows, all from one sample in a study of response to subunit inactivated influenza vaccine. From the RT-PCR reads, TCRdb called clonotypes with MiXCR, one entry per CDR3 protein. In the table there are a few hundred thousand distinct CDR3 sequences, about 11% of which are singletons. The same sample was also used in a study of T cells expressing NK-cell markers.

The sample was PBMCs from blood, taken on the day of vaccination. These receptor sequences come from a man aged 45-60 years who received an inactivated influenza vaccine. CDR3s leave out the opening cysteine and the closing phenylalanine or tryptophan.

TRBJ2-7,TRBV20-1,SARFRTGREQY
TRBJ2-3,TRBV10-1,ASSESVAGGTDTQY
TRBJ2-3,TRBV12-3/TRBV12-4,ASSPGTSGGAPITQY
TRBJ2-7,TRBV3-1,ASSQGSRGAAYEQY
TRBJ2-1,TRBV7-8,ASSKGLAGVGDEQF
TRBJ1-5,TRBV4-3,ASSQARGPGNQPQH
TRBJ2-3,TRBV27,ASSSLTLSTDTQY
TRBJ2-1,TRBV5-1,ATREGGARYNEQF
TRBJ2-1,TRBV14,ASSRRLSSYNEQF
TRBJ2-7,TRBV7-9,ASSSPRVGGEQY
TRBJ2-1,TRBV5-7,ASSLVREGAVNEQF
TRBJ1-2,TRBV30,ACSGQGILYGYT
TRBJ2-5,TRBV18,ASSPDNYGETQY
TRBJ2-3,TRBV5-1,ASSPGPWARGTDTQY
TRBJ2-3,TRBV10-3,AISARETDTQY
TRBJ1-4,TRBV20-1,SASLTARRLF
TRBJ1-1,TRBV29-1,SERTGEGEAF
TRBJ2-4,TRBV5-1,ASSLGPAIAKNIQY
TRBJ2-6,TRBV12-3/TRBV12-4,ASSHTSFSGANVLT
TRBJ1-2,TRBV6-2/TRBV6-3,ASSLDRRNGYT
TRBJ2-5,TRBV7-2,ASSLVELAGSETQY
TRBJ1-4,TRBV30,AWSVRQGRPNEKLF
TRBJ1-5,TRBV24-1,ATSDSQVYRPQH
TRBJ1-1,TRBV12-3/TRBV12-4,ASSFGVEAF
TRBJ2-1,TRBV6-4,ASSGGDFGHNEQF
TRBJ1-1,TRBV29-1,SVSATSGAF
TRBJ2-5,TRBV2,ASRGLAGGGETQY
TRBJ2-2,TRBV20-1,SARASGGANTGELF
TRBJ2-2,TRBV29-1,SVATGTANTGELF
TRBJ2-5,TRBV20-1,SAPPGAGETQY
TRBJ1-1,TRBV20-1,SAPKGSTEAF
TRBJ1-4,TRBV20-1,SAEDARTGKGEKLF